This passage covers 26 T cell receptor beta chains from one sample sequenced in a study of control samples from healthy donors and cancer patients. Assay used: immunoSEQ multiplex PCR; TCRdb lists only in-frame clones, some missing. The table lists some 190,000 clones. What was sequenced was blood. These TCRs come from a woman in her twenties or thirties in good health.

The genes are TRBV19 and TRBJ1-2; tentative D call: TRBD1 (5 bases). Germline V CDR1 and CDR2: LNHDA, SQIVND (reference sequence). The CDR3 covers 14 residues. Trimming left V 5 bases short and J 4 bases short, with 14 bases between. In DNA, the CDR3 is TGTGCCAGTAGTTTCATTGGGGGGACCTATGGCTACACCTTC. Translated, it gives CASSFIGGTYGYTF.

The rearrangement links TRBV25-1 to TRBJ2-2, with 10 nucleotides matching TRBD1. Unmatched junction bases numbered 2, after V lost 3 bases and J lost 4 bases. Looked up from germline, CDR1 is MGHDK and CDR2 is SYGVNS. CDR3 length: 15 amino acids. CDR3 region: CASSEDRGATGELFF. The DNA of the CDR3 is TGTGCCAGCAGTGAGGACAGGGGGGCCACCGGGGAGCTGTTTTTT.

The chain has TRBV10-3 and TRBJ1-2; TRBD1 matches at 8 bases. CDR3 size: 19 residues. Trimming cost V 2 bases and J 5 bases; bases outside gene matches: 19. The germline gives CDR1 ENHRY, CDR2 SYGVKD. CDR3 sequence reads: CAISEAAGGGSGYQYGYTF. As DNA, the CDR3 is TGTGCCATCAGTGAGGCAGCAGGGGGCGGGTCAGGATACCAATATGGCTACACCTTC.

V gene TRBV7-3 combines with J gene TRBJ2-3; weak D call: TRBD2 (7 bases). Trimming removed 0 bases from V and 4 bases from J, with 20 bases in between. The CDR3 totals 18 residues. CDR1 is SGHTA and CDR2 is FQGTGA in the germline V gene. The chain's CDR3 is CASSLTPGPGGPPDTQYF. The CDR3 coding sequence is TGTGCCAGCAGCTTAACTCCAGGGCCCGGGGGGCCCCCAGATACGCAGTATTTT.

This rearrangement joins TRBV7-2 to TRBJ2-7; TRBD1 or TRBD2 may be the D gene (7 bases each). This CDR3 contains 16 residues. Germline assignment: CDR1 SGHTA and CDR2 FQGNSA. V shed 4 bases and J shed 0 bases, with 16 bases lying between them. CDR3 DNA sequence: TGTGCCAGCAGCTCCTGGGGGGGACAGACCTCCTACGAGCAGTACTTC. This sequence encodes CASSSWGGQTSYEQYF.

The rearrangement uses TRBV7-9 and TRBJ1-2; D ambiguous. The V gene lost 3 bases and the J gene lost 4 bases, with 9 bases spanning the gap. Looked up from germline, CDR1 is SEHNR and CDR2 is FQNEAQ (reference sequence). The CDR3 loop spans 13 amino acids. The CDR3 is CASSLESGYGYTF. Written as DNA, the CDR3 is TGTGCCAGCAGCTTGGAGAGTGGCTATGGCTACACCTTC.

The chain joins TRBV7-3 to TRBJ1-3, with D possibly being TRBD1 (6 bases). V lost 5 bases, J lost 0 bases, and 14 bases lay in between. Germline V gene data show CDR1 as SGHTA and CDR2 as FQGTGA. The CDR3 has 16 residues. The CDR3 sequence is CASSPTGQFSGNTIYF. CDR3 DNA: TGTGCCAGCAGCCCGACCGGACAGTTCTCTGGAAACACCATATATTTT.

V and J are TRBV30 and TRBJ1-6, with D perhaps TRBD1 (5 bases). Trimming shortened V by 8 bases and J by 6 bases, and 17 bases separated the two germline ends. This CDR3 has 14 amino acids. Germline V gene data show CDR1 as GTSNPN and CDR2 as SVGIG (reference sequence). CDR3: CAAAGARGNSPLHF. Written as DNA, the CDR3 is TGTGCCGCGGCTGGGGCGAGAGGTAATTCACCCCTCCACTTT.

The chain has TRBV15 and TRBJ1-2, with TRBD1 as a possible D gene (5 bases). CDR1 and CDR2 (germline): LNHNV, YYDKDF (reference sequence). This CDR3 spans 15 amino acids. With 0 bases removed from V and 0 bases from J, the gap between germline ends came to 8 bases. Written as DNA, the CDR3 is TGTGCCACCAGCAGAGATAGGGGCACTAACTATGGCTACACCTTC. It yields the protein CATSRDRGTNYGYTF.

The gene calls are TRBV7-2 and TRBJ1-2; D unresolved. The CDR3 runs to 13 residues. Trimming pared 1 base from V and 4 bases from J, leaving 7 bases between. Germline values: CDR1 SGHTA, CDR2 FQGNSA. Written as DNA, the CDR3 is TGTGCCAGCAGCTTAGGAGGTAGCTATGGCTACACCTTC. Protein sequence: CASSLGGSYGYTF.

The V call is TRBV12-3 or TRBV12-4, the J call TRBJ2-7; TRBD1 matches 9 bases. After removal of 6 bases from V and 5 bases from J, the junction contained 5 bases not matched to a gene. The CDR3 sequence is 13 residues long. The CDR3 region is CASRDRGKNEQYF. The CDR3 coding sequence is TGTGCCAGCAGGGACAGGGGAAAGAACGAGCAGTACTTC.

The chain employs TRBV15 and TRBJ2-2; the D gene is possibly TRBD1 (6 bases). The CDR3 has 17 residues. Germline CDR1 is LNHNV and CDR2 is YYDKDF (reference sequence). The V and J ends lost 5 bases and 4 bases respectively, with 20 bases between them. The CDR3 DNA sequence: TGTGCCACCAGCTCCAAAGGACAGTTTATGAGCACCGGGGAGCTGTTTTTT. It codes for CATSSKGQFMSTGELFF.

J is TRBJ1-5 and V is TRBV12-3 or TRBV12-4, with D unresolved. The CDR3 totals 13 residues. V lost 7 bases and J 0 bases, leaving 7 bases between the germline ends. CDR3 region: CASTLDSNQPQHF. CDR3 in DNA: TGTGCCAGCACCCTAGATAGCAATCAGCCCCAGCATTTT.

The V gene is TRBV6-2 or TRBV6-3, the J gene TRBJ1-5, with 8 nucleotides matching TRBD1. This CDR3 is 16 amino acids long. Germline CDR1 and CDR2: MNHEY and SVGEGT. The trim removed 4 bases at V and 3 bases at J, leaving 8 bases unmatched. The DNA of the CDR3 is TGTGCCAGCAGTTCCCGCGACAGGGGCTTCAATCAGCCCCAGCATTTT. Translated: CASSSRDRGFNQPQHF.

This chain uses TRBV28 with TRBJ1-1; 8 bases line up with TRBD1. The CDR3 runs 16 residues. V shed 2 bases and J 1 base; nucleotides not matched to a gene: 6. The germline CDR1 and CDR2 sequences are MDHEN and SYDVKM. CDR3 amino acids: CASSLLTGTGNTEAFF. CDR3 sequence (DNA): TGTGCCAGCAGTTTACTCACGGGGACAGGGAACACTGAAGCTTTCTTT.

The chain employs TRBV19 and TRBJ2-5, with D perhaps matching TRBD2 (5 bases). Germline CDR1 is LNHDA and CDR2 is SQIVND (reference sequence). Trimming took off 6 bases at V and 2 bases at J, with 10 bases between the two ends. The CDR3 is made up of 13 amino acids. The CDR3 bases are TGTGCCAGTAGGTTTCTAGCTCAAGAGACCCAGTACTTC. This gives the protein CASRFLAQETQYF.

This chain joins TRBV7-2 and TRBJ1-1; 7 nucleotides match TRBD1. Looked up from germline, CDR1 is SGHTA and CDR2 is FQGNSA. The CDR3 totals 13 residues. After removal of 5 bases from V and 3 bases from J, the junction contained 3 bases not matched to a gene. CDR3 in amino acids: CASSRQGDTEAFF. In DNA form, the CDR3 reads TGTGCCAGCAGCCGACAGGGAGACACTGAAGCTTTCTTT.

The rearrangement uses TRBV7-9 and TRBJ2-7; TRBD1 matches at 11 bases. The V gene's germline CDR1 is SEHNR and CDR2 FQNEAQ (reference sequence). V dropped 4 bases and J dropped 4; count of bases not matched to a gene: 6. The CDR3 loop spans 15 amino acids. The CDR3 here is CASSSGTGGVYEQYF. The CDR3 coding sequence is TGTGCCAGCAGCTCCGGGACAGGGGGGGTTTACGAGCAGTACTTC. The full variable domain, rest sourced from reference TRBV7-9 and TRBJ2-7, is DTGVSQNPRHKITKRGQNVTFRCDPISEHNRLYWYRQTLGQGPEFLTYFQNEAQLEKSRLLSDRFSAERPKGSFSTLEIQRTEQGDSAMYLCASSSGTGGVYEQYFGPGTRLTVT.

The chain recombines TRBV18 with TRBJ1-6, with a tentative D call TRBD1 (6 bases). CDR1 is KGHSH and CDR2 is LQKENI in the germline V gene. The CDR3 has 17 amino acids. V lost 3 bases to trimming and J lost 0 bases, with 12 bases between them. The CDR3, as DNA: TGTGCCAGCTCACCGAAGGGGGTGGCCTCCTATAATTCACCCCTCCACTTT. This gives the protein CASSPKGVASYNSPLHF.

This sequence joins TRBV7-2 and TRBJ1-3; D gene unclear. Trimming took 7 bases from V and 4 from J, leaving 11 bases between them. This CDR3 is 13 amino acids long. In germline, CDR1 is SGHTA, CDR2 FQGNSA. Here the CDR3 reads CASTRTMGNTIYF. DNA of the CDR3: TGTGCCAGCACCCGAACGATGGGAAACACCATATATTTT.

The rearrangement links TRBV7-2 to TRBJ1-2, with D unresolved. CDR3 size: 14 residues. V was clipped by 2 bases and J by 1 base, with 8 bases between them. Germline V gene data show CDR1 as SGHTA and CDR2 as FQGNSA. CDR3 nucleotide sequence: TGTGCCAGCAGCTTACCCCTGGGTAACTATGGCTACACCTTC. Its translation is CASSLPLGNYGYTF.

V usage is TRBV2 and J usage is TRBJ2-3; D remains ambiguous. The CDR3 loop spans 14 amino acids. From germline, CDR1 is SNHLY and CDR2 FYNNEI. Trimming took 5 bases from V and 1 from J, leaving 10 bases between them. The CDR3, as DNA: TGTGCCAGCAGTTGGCTATCCCGCACAGATACGCAGTATTTT. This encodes CASSWLSRTDTQYF.

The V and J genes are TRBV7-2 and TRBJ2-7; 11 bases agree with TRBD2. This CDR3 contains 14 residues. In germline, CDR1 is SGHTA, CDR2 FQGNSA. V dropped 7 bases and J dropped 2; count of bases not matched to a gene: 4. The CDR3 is CASKPSGGPYEQYF. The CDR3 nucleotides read TGTGCCAGCAAGCCTAGCGGGGGGCCCTACGAGCAGTACTTC.

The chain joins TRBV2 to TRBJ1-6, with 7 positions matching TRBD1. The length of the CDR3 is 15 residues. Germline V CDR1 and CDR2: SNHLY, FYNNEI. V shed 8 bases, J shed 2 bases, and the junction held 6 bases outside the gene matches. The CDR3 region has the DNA TGTGCCAGCCGACCAGGGGGACCCTATAATTCACCCCTCCACTTT. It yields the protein CASRPGGPYNSPLHF.

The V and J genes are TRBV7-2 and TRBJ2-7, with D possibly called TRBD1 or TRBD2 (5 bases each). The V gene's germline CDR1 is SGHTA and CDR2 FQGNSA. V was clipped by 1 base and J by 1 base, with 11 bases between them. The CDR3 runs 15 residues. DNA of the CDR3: TGTGCCAGCAGCTTAGTAGGGACGCAATCCTACGAGCAGTACTTC. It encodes CASSLVGTQSYEQYF.

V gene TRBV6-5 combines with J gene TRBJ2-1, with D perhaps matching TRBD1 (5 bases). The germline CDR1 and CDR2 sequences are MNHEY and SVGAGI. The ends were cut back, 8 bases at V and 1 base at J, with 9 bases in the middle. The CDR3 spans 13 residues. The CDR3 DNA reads TGTGCCAGCGTCCAGGGTTCCTACAATGAGCAGTTCTTC. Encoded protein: CASVQGSYNEQFF.